The 3 T cell receptor beta chains below come from one sample, sequenced in a study of T cell changes during pregnancy in multiple sclerosis. The protocol was immunoSEQ multiplex PCR, while the TCRdb copy is restricted to in-frame clones and leaves out a portion. The sample lists 60,000 to 75,000 clones, just under 95% seen once, with around 2% in the top ten. The sequencing here drew on peripheral blood, taken in the second trimester of pregnancy. These receptors all come from a female donor with multiple sclerosis, enrolled in a pregnancy study.

The chain couples TRBV11-2 to TRBJ2-3; D uncertain. From germline, CDR1 is SGHAT and CDR2 FQNNGV. The CDR3 contains 14 residues. The V and J ends lost 1 base and 4 bases respectively, with 9 bases between them. As DNA, the CDR3 is TGTGCCAGCAGCTTAGTTTCAGGTCCAGATACGCAGTATTTT. Encoded protein: CASSLVSGPDTQYF.

The chain links TRBV7-9 to TRBJ1-2; a weak D match, TRBD1 (6 bases). Between the trimmed V and J ends, which lost 1 base and 5 bases, there was a span of 20 bases. This CDR3 region has 17 residues. Germline CDR1 SEHNR, CDR2 FQNEAQ (reference sequence). The CDR3 coding sequence is TGTGCCAGCAGCTTAGGAGGGACAAACTACCCTAGGTATGGCTACACCTTC. This sequence encodes CASSLGGTNYPRYGYTF.

The chain has TRBV18 and TRBJ1-3, with 9 positions matching TRBD1. The CDR3 has 16 residues. J was trimmed by 1 base and V by 8 bases; bases with no gene match: 9. Germline V CDR1 and CDR2: KGHSH, LQKENI. The DNA for the CDR3 is TGTGCCAGCACTGGGACAGGGAAGAGTTCTGGAAACACCATATATTTT. Amino acids: CASTGTGKSSGNTIYF.